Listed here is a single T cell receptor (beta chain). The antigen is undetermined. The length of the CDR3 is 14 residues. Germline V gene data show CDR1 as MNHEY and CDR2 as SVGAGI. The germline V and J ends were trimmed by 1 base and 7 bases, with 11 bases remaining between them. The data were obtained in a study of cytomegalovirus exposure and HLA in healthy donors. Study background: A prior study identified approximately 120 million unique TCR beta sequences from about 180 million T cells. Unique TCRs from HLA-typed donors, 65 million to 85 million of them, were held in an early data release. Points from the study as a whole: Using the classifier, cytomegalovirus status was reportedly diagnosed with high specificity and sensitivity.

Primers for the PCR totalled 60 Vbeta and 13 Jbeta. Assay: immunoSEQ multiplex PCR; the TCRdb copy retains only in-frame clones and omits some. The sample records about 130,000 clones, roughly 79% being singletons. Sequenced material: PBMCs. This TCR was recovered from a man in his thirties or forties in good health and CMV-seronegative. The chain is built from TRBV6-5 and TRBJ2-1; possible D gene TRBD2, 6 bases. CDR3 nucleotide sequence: TGTGCCAGCAGTTACTTCCTAGCGAGGAATGAGCAGTTCTTC. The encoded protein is CASSYFLARNEQFF.